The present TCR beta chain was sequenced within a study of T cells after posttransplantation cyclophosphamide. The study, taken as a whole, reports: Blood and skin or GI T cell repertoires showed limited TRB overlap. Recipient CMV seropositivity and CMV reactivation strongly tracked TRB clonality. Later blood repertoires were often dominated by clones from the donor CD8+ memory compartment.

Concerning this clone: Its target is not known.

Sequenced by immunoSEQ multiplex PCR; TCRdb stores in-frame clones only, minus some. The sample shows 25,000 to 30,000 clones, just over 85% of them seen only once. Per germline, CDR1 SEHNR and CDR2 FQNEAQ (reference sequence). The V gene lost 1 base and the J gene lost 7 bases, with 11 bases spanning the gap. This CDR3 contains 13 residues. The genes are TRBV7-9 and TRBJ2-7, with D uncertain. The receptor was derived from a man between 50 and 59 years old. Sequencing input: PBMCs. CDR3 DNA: TGTGCCAGCAGCTTAGGGAGTTCGTCGGAGCAGTACTTC. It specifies CASSLGSSSEQYF. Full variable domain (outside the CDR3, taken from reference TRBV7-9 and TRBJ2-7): DTGVSQNPRHKITKRGQNVTFRCDPISEHNRLYWYRQTLGQGPEFLTYFQNEAQLEKSRLLSDRFSAERPKGSFSTLEIQRTEQGDSAMYLCASSLGSSSEQYFGPGTRLTVT.